Here is one TCR beta chain with its context. This sample stems from a study of blood T cell repertoires in COVID-19. Only in-frame clones appear in the TCRdb table, and some are missing; sequencing was by immunoSEQ multiplex PCR. The top ten clones hold 9.5% to 15% of a sample with 9,000 to 13,000 clones, around four fifths of them seen once. Specimen: peripheral blood. The TCR was taken from a human donor in a cohort sampled during active COVID-19.

The CDR3 sequence is CASSSSGGYADTQYF. The CDR3 DNA is TGTGCCAGCAGTTCCTCAGGGGGATACGCAGATACGCAGTATTTT. The chain is built from TRBV28 and TRBJ2-3; TRBD1 matches 7 bases. Losses at the gene ends were 4 bases for V and 4 bases for J; bases not matched to a gene: 8. This CDR3 is 15 amino acids long. CDR1 is MDHEN, CDR2 SYDVKM, per germline.